The next 14 T cell receptor beta chains were all read from a single sample in a study of blood T cell repertoires in COVID-19. TCRdb keeps only in-frame clones here, not all; method: immunoSEQ multiplex PCR. The table lists about 120,000 clones, about four fifths of them singletons. Input material: peripheral blood. These receptors all stem from a woman of 80 years or more with acute or convalescent COVID-19.

J is TRBJ1-4 and V is TRBV3-1 (or the pseudogene TRBV3-2); 8 bases line up with TRBD1. The CDR3 consists of 14 residues. The germline CDR1 and CDR2 sequences are LGHDT and YNNKEL (reference sequence). V was pared by 4 bases and J by 8 bases, with 6 bases of the junction left unmatched. CDR3 coding DNA: TGTGCCAGCAGCCGATCGACAGGGGTAGAAAAACTGTTTTTT. Amino acid sequence: CASSRSTGVEKLFF.

The rearrangement uses TRBV3-1 (or the pseudogene TRBV3-2) and TRBJ1-2, with D perhaps TRBD1 (6 bases). V was shortened by 1 base and J by 6 bases, with 18 bases between the two germline ends. The CDR3 loop spans 16 amino acids. Germline V gene sequence: CDR1 LGHDT, CDR2 YNNKEL (reference sequence). The CDR3 DNA follows: TGTGCCAGCAGCCAAGCCAGGTCAGGGTCAGGGGATGGCTACACCTTC. Its protein is CASSQARSGSGDGYTF.

The genes are TRBV6-4 and TRBJ2-2; D is perhaps TRBD1 (6 bases). This CDR3 comprises 14 residues. Trimming removed 3 bases from V and 6 bases from J, with 11 bases in between. Looked up from germline, CDR1 is MRHNA and CDR2 is SNTAGT. The CDR3: CASSDQGFAGELFF. CDR3 in DNA: TGTGCCAGCAGTGATCAGGGGTTCGCCGGGGAGCTGTTTTTT.

CDR3 DNA sequence: TGTGCCAGCAGCTTAGCCTCTGGGGCCCCCAATGAGCAGTTCTTC. It is translated as CASSLASGAPNEQFF. The V gene is TRBV7-2, the J gene TRBJ2-1, with D possibly TRBD1 on 5 matching bases. V lost 0 bases to trimming and J lost 6 bases, with 12 bases between them. This CDR3 has 15 amino acids. The V gene's germline CDR1 is SGHTA and CDR2 FQGNSA.

This clone was detected once. The rearrangement joins TRBV5-1 to TRBJ1-4; possible D gene TRBD1, 5 bases. Germline CDR1 reads SGHRS; CDR2 reads YFSETQ. Trimming removed 3 bases from V and 3 bases from J, with 6 bases in between. This CDR3 comprises 13 residues. The CDR3 DNA reads TGCGCCAGCAGCTCAGGGCCTAATGAAAAACTGTTTTTT. This codes for CASSSGPNEKLFF. Full variable domain (outside the CDR3, taken from reference TRBV5-1 and TRBJ1-4): KAGVTQTPRYLIKTRGQQVTLSCSPISGHRSVSWYQQTPGQGLQFLFEYFSETQRNKGNFPGRFSGRQFSNSRSEMNVSTLELGDSALYLCASSSGPNEKLFFGSGTQLSVL.

This sequence joins TRBV5-5 and TRBJ2-7; 8 nucleotides line up with TRBD1. The CDR3 runs to 16 residues. Trimming at V came to 4 bases and at J to 3 bases, leaving 12 bases not matched to a gene. Germline V gene sequence: CDR1 SGHKS, CDR2 YYEKEE (reference sequence). CDR3 protein: CASSPGGGRGIYEQYF. CDR3 nucleotide sequence: TGTGCCAGCAGCCCAGGGGGCGGGCGCGGGATCTACGAGCAGTACTTC.

The chain is built from TRBV5-6 and TRBJ2-3; 9 bases align to TRBD1. This CDR3 is built from 16 residues. J was trimmed by 4 bases and V by 2 bases; bases with no gene match: 8. The germline CDR1 and CDR2 sequences are SGHDT and YYEEEE. CDR3 DNA: TGTGCCAGCAGCTTTGGACAGGGGCTGAGTTCAGATACGCAGTATTTT. Translation gives CASSFGQGLSSDTQYF.

The J gene is TRBJ2-1, the V gene TRBV5-1, with D maybe TRBD1 (6 bases). The CDR3 is made up of 14 amino acids. Deletions cut 0 bases from V and 5 bases from J, with 9 bases between. CDR1 is SGHRS, CDR2 YFSETQ, per germline. The CDR3 sequence is CASSLAQGHNEQFF. The CDR3 DNA reads as TGCGCCAGCAGCTTGGCACAGGGACACAATGAGCAGTTCTTC.

The rearrangement uses TRBV19 and TRBJ2-3; TRBD1 matches at 8 bases. V shed 5 bases, J shed 7 bases, and the junction held 8 bases outside the gene matches. Germline CDR1 LNHDA, CDR2 SQIVND (reference sequence). The CDR3 is 14 residues long. CDR3: CASSQGAASNTQYF. The CDR3 nucleotides read TGTGCCAGTAGTCAGGGGGCAGCTAGCAATACGCAGTATTTT.

V usage is TRBV5-6 and J usage is TRBJ2-2, with 7 bases aligning to TRBD1. The CDR3 is made up of 15 amino acids. Germline trimming cut 1 base from V and 6 bases from J; bases unmatched to any gene: 6. CDR1 and CDR2 (germline): SGHDT, YYEEEE. This chain's CDR3 is CASSLYRGRAGELFF. The DNA for the CDR3 is TGTGCCAGCAGCTTGTACAGGGGCCGCGCCGGGGAGCTGTTTTTT.

The chain carries TRBV5-5 and TRBJ1-3; possibly TRBD1 for D (5 bases). Germline V gene data show CDR1 as SGHKS and CDR2 as YYEKEE (reference sequence). V was shortened by 0 bases and J by 4 bases, with 8 bases between the two germline ends. CDR3 length equals 14 residues. This CDR3 reads CASSLVGAGNTIYF. The DNA for the CDR3 is TGTGCCAGCAGCTTGGTAGGGGCCGGAAACACCATATATTTT.

CDR3 nucleotides: TGTGCCAGCAGCCCTCCGGACAGGGGGTTTACAGATACGCAGTATTTT. It specifies CASSPPDRGFTDTQYF. The V and J genes are TRBV6-2 or TRBV6-3 and TRBJ2-3, with TRBD1 matching 10 bases. The germline V gene has CDR1 MNHEY and CDR2 SVGEGT. Trimming took 6 bases from V and 3 from J; bases not matched to a gene: 9. The CDR3 consists of 16 residues.

The chain recombines TRBV15 with TRBJ2-7; 7 bases fit TRBD2. The length of the CDR3 is 17 residues. With 0 bases clipped from V and 0 bases from J, the junction kept 8 bases outside the gene matches. The germline gives CDR1 LNHNV, CDR2 YYDKDF (reference sequence). In DNA, the CDR3 is TGTGCCACCAGCAGAGATTGGGCGGGAGTTGCCTCCTACGAGCAGTACTTC. It specifies CATSRDWAGVASYEQYF.

The rearrangement uses TRBV2 and TRBJ1-2; a weak D match, TRBD1 (6 bases). Germline assignment: CDR1 SNHLY and CDR2 FYNNEI. V gave up 4 bases and J gave up 3 bases, with 9 bases separating them. This CDR3 has 13 residues. The CDR3 is CASSVDSYYGYTF. The CDR3 DNA reads as TGTGCCAGCAGTGTGGACAGCTACTATGGCTACACCTTC.